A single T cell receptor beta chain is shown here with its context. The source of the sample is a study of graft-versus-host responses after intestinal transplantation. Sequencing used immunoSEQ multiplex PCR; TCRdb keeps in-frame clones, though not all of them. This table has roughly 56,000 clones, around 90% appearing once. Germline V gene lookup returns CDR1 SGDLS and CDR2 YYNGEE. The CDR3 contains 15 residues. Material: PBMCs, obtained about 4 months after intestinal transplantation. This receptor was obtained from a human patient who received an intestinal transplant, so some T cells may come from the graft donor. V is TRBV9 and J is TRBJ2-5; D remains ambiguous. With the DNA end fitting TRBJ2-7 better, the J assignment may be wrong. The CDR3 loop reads CASSEEPANPYEQYF. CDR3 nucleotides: TGTGCCAGCAGCGAAGAACCGGCAAACCCCTACGAGCAGTACTTC.